A selection of T cell receptor beta chains follows, all from one sample in a study of T-cell reconstitution after alpha-beta-depleted transplantation in children. MiXCR, run by TCRdb on the PCR reads, gives a single entry per CDR3 protein. The sample comprises around 600,000 distinct CDR3 sequences, more than 20% of which are singletons, and over 12% rests with the top ten. This specimen consisted of PBMCs, mostly from graft donor cells, obtained 360 days after TCRalphabeta/CD19-depleted stem cell transplant. The source of these receptors is a boy under two years old who had a stem cell transplant for acute myeloid leukemia, so the T cells may come from the graft donor. Each CDR3 is given with its conserved first and last residue. D genes are given only for firm matches. The size field is filled for only some rows; it gives once, few, many or a size class.

cdr3_length clone_size j_call v_call d_call cdr3_nt cdr3_aa
15 . TRBJ1-1 TRBV4-2 . TGTGCCAGCAGCCAGGGTCCACCAGGGAACACTGAAGCTTTCTTT CASSQGPPGNTEAFF
13 few TRBJ2-7 TRBV20-1 . TGCAGTGCTAGCGGAGCTTATTCCTACGAGCAGTACTTC CSASGAYSYEQYF
12 many TRBJ1-1 TRBV3-1 . TGTGCCAGCAGCCAGACGAACACTGAAGCTTTCTTT CASSQTNTEAFF
15 once TRBJ2-2 TRBV4-3 . TGCGCCAGCAGCCAAGAGCCCTCTGGCACCGGGGAGCTGTTTTTT CASSQEPSGTGELFF
17 many TRBJ2-3 TRBV21-1 . TGTGCCAGCTTCATTCACTCCCAACTCCCGACCGGAGATACGCAGTATTTT CASFIHSQLPTGDTQYF
16 many TRBJ2-1 TRBV5-1 TRBD1 TGCGCCAGCAGCTTGGCTGGGACAGGGAAGGGCAATGAGCAGTTCTTC CASSLAGTGKGNEQFF
18 many TRBJ2-3 TRBV5-1 . TGCGCCAGCAGGCCGTTCGATGACACTCCGTACTCCACAGATACGCAGTATTTT CASRPFDDTPYSTDTQYF
18 many TRBJ2-1 TRBV11-1 TRBD2 TGTGCCAGCAGCTTCCGGAGCGGGGGGGCCATAGGCCTCGATGAGCAGTTCTTC CASSFRSGGAIGLDEQFF
14 many TRBJ2-5 TRBV6-5 TRBD1 TGTGCCAGCAGACCCAGGACAGGGAGGGAGACCCAGTACTTC CASRPRTGRETQYF
14 many TRBJ1-5 TRBV20-1 . TGCAGTGCTAGAGTGGTCAGGGGAAGTCAGCCCCAGCATTTT CSARVVRGSQPQHF
15 . TRBJ1-2 TRBV20-1 . TGCAGTGCTAGAGCCCCGGACAGCCTTAACTATGGCTACACCTTC CSARAPDSLNYGYTF
14 . TRBJ1-5 TRBV20-1 . TGCAGTGCTAGAGATAGTGTGGGCAATCAGCCCCAGCATTTT CSARDSVGNQPQHF
13 many TRBJ2-1 TRBV7-7 TRBD2 TGTGCCAGCAGCCCGGTTGGGAGCGGGGGTTTGTTCTTC CASSPVGSGGLFF
15 . TRBJ1-3 TRBV6-5 TRBD1 TGTGCCAGCAGTTTTTGGCAGGGGGCAGGAAACACCATATATTTT CASSFWQGAGNTIYF
13 once TRBJ2-7 TRBV4-1 . TGCGCCAGCAGCCAAGCAGTTACCTACGAGCAGTACTTC CASSQAVTYEQYF
10 . TRBJ2-1 TRBV20-1 . TGCAGTGCCGGGGGAAATGAGCAGTTCTTC CSAGGNEQFF
13 . TRBJ1-6 TRBV2 . TGTGCCAGCAAGCCATCGAGGGAGTCACCCCTCCACTTT CASKPSRESPLHF
17 . TRBJ1-1 TRBV4-1 TRBD1 TGCGCCAGCAGCTGGGGTACAGGGGGGATGGCTCGGGCTGAAGCTTTCTTT CASSWGTGGMARAEAFF
16 . TRBJ2-1 TRBV5-6 . TGTGCCAGCAGCTTGCGTTCCGGGACATACTACAATGAGCAGTTCTTC CASSLRSGTYYNEQFF
13 . TRBJ1-1 TRBV12-3/TRBV12-4 . TGTGCCAGCAGTTTCGGGAGGAGGACTGAAGCTTTCTTT CASSFGRRTEAFF
11 many TRBJ2-7 TRBV29-1 . TGCAGCGCCGAGTCCTCGGGAGAGCAGTACTTC CSAESSGEQYF
16 . TRBJ2-5 TRBV9 . TGTGCCAGCAGCGTAGGGGAACAGGGCCTTCAGGAGACCCAGTACTTC CASSVGEQGLQETQYF
14 many TRBJ2-1 TRBV20-1 TRBD2 TGCAGTGCTAGTCGGGGGACTACCTACAATGAGCAGTTCTTC CSASRGTTYNEQFF
14 many TRBJ1-1 TRBV27 . TGTGCCAGCAGTTCGGGGGGGCAGGGTTATCAAGCTTTCTTT CASSSGGQGYQAFF
16 . TRBJ2-5 TRBV12-3/TRBV12-4 TRBD2 TGTGCCAGCAGTGGACTTGGACTAGCGGGGGTAGAGACCCAGTACTTC CASSGLGLAGVETQYF
16 few TRBJ2-2 TRBV21-1 . TGTGCCAGCAGTCCACAGGGGGCGCATCACACCGGGGAGCTGTTTTTT CASSPQGAHHTGELFF
15 . TRBJ2-5 TRBV20-1 TRBD2 TGCAGTGCTTCAAAAGCGGGGGGGATACAAGAGACCCAGTACTTC CSASKAGGIQETQYF
19 . TRBJ2-3 TRBV12-3/TRBV12-4 TRBD2 TGTGCCAGCAGCTACCCGGGACTAGCGGACCCCGCTAGCACAGATACGCAGTATTTT CASSYPGLADPASTDTQYF
15 many TRBJ1-3 TRBV7-9 . TGTGCCAGCAGCCGACCCGAGGGGCCTGGAAACACCATATATTTT CASSRPEGPGNTIYF
14 . TRBJ2-1 TRBV12-3/TRBV12-4 . TGTGCCAGCAGTGGGGAAGCGGCTTACAATGAGCAGTTCTTC CASSGEAAYNEQFF
15 many TRBJ2-5 TRBV25-1 . TGTGCCAGCAGTGTTACTTCCAGGGCCGGCGAGACCCAGTACTTC CASSVTSRAGETQYF
15 once TRBJ2-1 TRBV7-8 TRBD1 TGTGCCAGCTTAGAGGGGGCCAGCTCCTACAATGAGCAGTTCTTC CASLEGASSYNEQFF
14 few TRBJ2-3 TRBV20-1 . TGCAGTGCTAGCCCCCATGGTGACACAGATACGCAGTATTTT CSASPHGDTDTQYF
11 few TRBJ2-7 TRBV12-3/TRBV12-4 . TGTGCCAGCAGTACCAGACGGGAGCAGTACTTC CASSTRREQYF
17 few TRBJ2-2 TRBV6-1 TRBD1 TGTGCCAGCAGAGCCGGGACAGGGGACGGCATCACCGGGGAGCTGTTTTTT CASRAGTGDGITGELFF
16 few TRBJ1-2 TRBV20-1 . TGCAGTGCTAGAGATCCTTCGGGGGGACCCAACTATGGCTACACCTTC CSARDPSGGPNYGYTF
15 . TRBJ1-2 TRBV6-5 . TGTGCCAGCAGTTACAATCCTCAGGGGTGGGCTGGCTACACCTTC CASSYNPQGWAGYTF
13 many TRBJ2-3 TRBV29-1 . TGCAGCGTTAACCCCAGGTTGGAAGATACGCAGTATTTT CSVNPRLEDTQYF
14 once TRBJ1-2 TRBV6-4 . TGTGCCAGCAGTAAAGGGCCGGTTAACTATGGCTACACCTTC CASSKGPVNYGYTF
16 many TRBJ1-5 TRBV10-3 TRBD1 TGTGCCATCAGTGAGGGGAGACAGGGCGGGACTCAGCCCCAGCATTTT CAISEGRQGGTQPQHF
18 . TRBJ2-1 TRBV3-1 TRBD2 TGTGCCAGCAGCCAAGCGAGGAGTGGGCCTAGCGGGGTCCATGAGCAGTTCTTC CASSQARSGPSGVHEQFF
15 few TRBJ2-7 TRBV5-1 . TGCGCCAGCAGCTTGGTGGGACACCCTAACTACGAGCAGTACTTC CASSLVGHPNYEQYF
13 many TRBJ2-3 TRBV12-3/TRBV12-4 TRBD2 TGTGCCAGCACCCGACTAGCGGGCGATACGCAGTATTTT CASTRLAGDTQYF
16 . TRBJ1-1 TRBV7-9 . TGTGCCAGCAGCCCTCCCTCACCTCTCATGAACACTGAAGCTTTCTTT CASSPPSPLMNTEAFF
14 many TRBJ2-1 TRBV20-1 . TGCAGTGCGGATCTAAGGGATTACCTAAATGAGCAGTTCTTC CSADLRDYLNEQFF
15 many TRBJ2-4 TRBV5-6 . TGTGCCAGCAGCTTGAGAGGGTTGGGCAAAAACATTCAGTACTTC CASSLRGLGKNIQYF
14 few TRBJ2-1 TRBV7-6 . TGTGCCAGCAGCTTTGACAGGACCATCAATGAGCAGTTCTTC CASSFDRTINEQFF
13 many TRBJ1-1 TRBV3-1 . TGTGCCAGCAGCCAATATCAGGGCCTCCACGCTTTCTTT CASSQYQGLHAFF
15 . TRBJ1-2 TRBV4-3 TRBD1 TGCGCCAGCAGCCAAAGGGGGGACAGAGTCTATGGCTACACCTTC CASSQRGDRVYGYTF
16 . TRBJ1-2 TRBV12-3/TRBV12-4 TRBD1 TGTGCCAGCAGTCTACAGGGGGTCTTATCTAACTATGGCTACACCTTC CASSLQGVLSNYGYTF
14 many TRBJ2-3 TRBV20-1 TRBD2 TGCAGTGCTGGTTTAGCGGGGGGGGCAGATACGCAGTATTTT CSAGLAGGADTQYF
13 few TRBJ1-1 TRBV20-1 . TGCAGTGCCCGAGGGACCAGAGGGGACAAAGCTTTCTTT CSARGTRGDKAFF
16 many TRBJ2-1 TRBV7-2 TRBD2 TGTGCCAGCAGCCGCAGCGGGGGGGCTCGCTACAATGAGCAGTTCTTC CASSRSGGARYNEQFF
14 . TRBJ2-3 TRBV6-1 TRBD1 TGTGCCAGCAGCCGGGACAGGGGTCCAGATACGCAGTATTTT CASSRDRGPDTQYF